The entry that follows covers one TCR beta chain sequence. Germline loops: CDR1 DFQATT, CDR2 SNEGSKA (reference sequence). Trimming took 3 bases from V and 2 from J, leaving 8 bases between them. The CDR3 extends over 13 amino acids. The data were taken from a study of blood T cells in healthy people across ages. Combining a sample-barcoded 5' primer with a J-beta primer mix, a second PCR ran for 7 to 11 cycles. TCRdb fed the 5' RACE reads into MiXCR, producing one record per CDR3 protein. The sample lists about 1.4 million distinct CDR3 sequences, approximately 59% occurring once. This chain uses TRBV20-1 with TRBJ2-1; D is unresolved. Sequenced sample: blood. The sequence derives from a man aged 18-30 years in good health. CDR3 sequence (DNA): TGCAGTGCTAGTGGCCACGCCTACAATGAGCAGTTCTTC. It codes for CSASGHAYNEQFF.